Below are 29 T cell receptor beta chains sequenced from a single sample in a study of blood T cell repertoires in COVID-19. Produced via immunoSEQ multiplex PCR; TCRdb's table is partial and in-frame only. The sample records 450,000 or so clones, 89% being singletons. What was sequenced was peripheral blood. The receptors originated from a man younger than 35 with COVID-19, enrolled during active disease.

The genes are TRBV12-5 and TRBJ2-3; no definite D call. V dropped 5 bases and J dropped 3 bases, with 6 bases sitting between them. From germline, CDR1 is LGHNT and CDR2 FRNRAP. The CDR3 loop spans 12 amino acids. Here the CDR3 reads CASGPTTDTQYF. CDR3 nucleotide sequence: TGTGCTAGTGGTCCCACTACAGATACGCAGTATTTT.

This clone was counted between two and nine times. The V call is TRBV19, the J call TRBJ1-1, with TRBD1 matching 8 bases. CDR3 length: 14 residues. Germline trimming cut 7 bases from V and 5 bases from J; bases unmatched to any gene: 9. Germline lookup yields CDR1 LNHDA and CDR2 SQIVND (reference sequence). Here the CDR3 DNA reads TGTGCCAGTACCTCTGACAGGGGTGGAACTGAAGCTTTCTTT. This sequence encodes CASTSDRGGTEAFF.

The chain has TRBV7-9 and TRBJ2-1; 7 bases match TRBD2. CDR3 size: 16 residues. J was trimmed by 3 bases and V by 5 bases; bases with no gene match: 10. Germline CDR1 SEHNR, CDR2 FQNEAQ (reference sequence). CDR3 sequence reads: CASSPGRAGRYNEQFF. Here the CDR3 DNA reads TGTGCCAGCAGCCCGGGTAGAGCGGGGCGCTACAATGAGCAGTTCTTC.

The chain combines TRBV6-5 with TRBJ2-7, with D maybe TRBD2 (6 bases). The CDR3 runs 14 residues. CDR1 and CDR2 (germline): MNHEY, SVGAGI. The V gene lost 1 base and the J gene lost 2 bases, with 9 bases spanning the gap. The CDR3 spells CASSYFGSTYEQYF. The CDR3 region has the DNA TGTGCCAGCAGTTACTTCGGGAGCACCTACGAGCAGTACTTC.

The chain has TRBV11-2 and TRBJ2-1; D is perhaps TRBD2 (6 bases). V was pared by 2 bases and J by 5 bases, with 10 bases between. Germline CDR1 SGHAT, CDR2 FQNNGV. This CDR3 spans 14 amino acids. In DNA form, the CDR3 reads TGTGCCAGCAGCTTAAGTCGGAGGGACAATGAGCAGTTCTTC. As protein: CASSLSRRDNEQFF.

This chain uses TRBV6-6 with TRBJ2-7, with D tentatively TRBD2 (6 bases). Per the germline V gene, CDR1 is MNHNY and CDR2 is SVGAGI (reference sequence). With 5 bases removed from V and 5 bases from J, the gap between germline ends came to 10 bases. CDR3 length equals 12 residues. The CDR3 nucleotides are TGTGCCAGCAGTGGCAGCGGGCACGAGCAGTACTTC. Encoded protein: CASSGSGHEQYF.

The chain employs TRBV5-6 and TRBJ1-3, with 9 bases lining up with TRBD1. The CDR3 length is 15 residues. Germline-derived CDR1 and CDR2 are SGHDT and YYEEEE. V gave up 4 bases and J gave up 3 bases; unmatched junction bases: 5. DNA for the CDR3: TGTGCCAGCAGCACTGGGACAGGGTTTGGAAACACCATATATTTT. Amino acid sequence: CASSTGTGFGNTIYF.

V usage is TRBV2 and J usage is TRBJ1-5; TRBD1 matches at 7 bases. With V trimmed by 5 bases and J by 3 bases, 7 bases remained unmatched. The CDR3 is made up of 15 amino acids. The germline V gene encodes CDR1 SNHLY and CDR2 FYNNEI. In DNA form, the CDR3 reads TGTGCCAGCAGTCCTCTAGACAGGGCCAATCAGCCCCAGCATTTT. Its translation is CASSPLDRANQPQHF.

V and J are TRBV19 and TRBJ2-4, with a tentative D call TRBD2 (5 bases). Germline CDR1 LNHDA, CDR2 SQIVND (reference sequence). Trimming took 5 bases from V and 0 from J, leaving 14 bases between them. The CDR3 is 16 residues long. CDR3 coding DNA: TGTGCCAGTAGTTGGACTGCAAAACTAGCCAAAAACATTCAGTACTTC. Translating it yields CASSWTAKLAKNIQYF.

The chain couples TRBV15 to TRBJ2-2, with D unresolved. The CDR3 extends over 14 amino acids. Germline V CDR1 and CDR2: LNHNV, YYDKDF (reference sequence). Trimming left V 6 bases short and J 1 base short, with 9 bases between. The CDR3 DNA is TGTGCCACCAGTCCGACGGGGAACACCGGGGAGCTGTTTTTT. Translated, it gives CATSPTGNTGELFF. Full variable domain (outside the CDR3, taken from reference TRBV15 and TRBJ2-2): DAMVIQNPRYQVTQFGKPVTLSCSQTLNHNVMYWYQQKSSQAPKLLFHYYDKDFNNEADTPDNFQSRRPNTSFCFLDIRSPGLGDTAMYLCATSPTGNTGELFFGEGSRLTVL.

The genes are TRBV5-8 and TRBJ1-2; 10 bases map to TRBD1. CDR3 size: 15 residues. The ends lost 4 bases at V and 0 bases at J; junction bases unmatched: 3. Germline lookup yields CDR1 SGHTS and CDR2 YDEGEE. Here the CDR3 reads CASSDRGRANYGYTF. CDR3 DNA sequence: TGTGCCAGCAGCGACAGGGGGCGGGCTAACTATGGCTACACCTTC. Full variable domain (remainder filled in from reference TRBV5-8 and TRBJ1-2): EAGVTQSPTHLIKTRGQQATLRCSPISGHTSVYWYQQALGLGLQFLLWYDEGEERNRGNFPPRFSGRQFPNYSSELNVNALELEDSALYLCASSDRGRANYGYTFGSGTRLTVV.

With regard to this clone: One end of the junction varies from germline; a read error may be responsible. V usage is TRBV15 and J usage is TRBJ1-5; TRBD1 agrees at 7 bases. This CDR3 has 16 residues. The germline gives CDR1 LNHNV, CDR2 YYDKDF (reference sequence). The CDR3 region is CATSGDRAYSNQPQHF. CDR3 nucleotide sequence: TGTGCCACCAGCGGAGACAGGGCCTATAGCAATCAGCCCCAGCATTTT. Combining the CDR3 with reference TRBV15 and TRBJ1-5 gives the whole variable domain DAMVIQNPRYQVTQFGKPVTLSCSQTLNHNVMYWYQQKSSQAPKLLFHYYDKDFNNEADTPDNFQSRRPNTSFCFLDIRSPGLGDTAMYLCATSGDRAYSNQPQHFGDGTRLSIL.

This sequence joins TRBV5-4 and TRBJ2-1; D unclear. The ends were cut back, 4 bases at V and 0 bases at J, with 5 bases in the middle. This CDR3 is 13 amino acids long. The germline CDR1 and CDR2 sequences are SGHNT and YYREEE (reference sequence). Here the CDR3 reads CASSPSSYNEQFF. The DNA of the CDR3 is TGTGCCAGCAGCCCTAGCTCCTACAATGAGCAGTTCTTC.

This clone was detected only a few times. The chain combines TRBV2 with TRBJ1-5; no definite D call. Trimming took 5 bases from V and 6 from J, leaving 11 bases between them. The CDR3 length is 13 residues. Germline V gene sequence: CDR1 SNHLY, CDR2 FYNNEI. CDR3 DNA sequence: TGTGCCAGCAGTTTAGAGCCCGGTCAGCCCCAGCATTTT. The encoded protein is CASSLEPGQPQHF.

The genes are TRBV3-1 (or the pseudogene TRBV3-2) and TRBJ2-7; 9 positions agree with TRBD2. The germline CDR1 and CDR2 sequences are LGHDT and YNNKEL (reference sequence). V gave up 5 bases and J gave up 4 bases; unmatched junction bases: 21. The CDR3 is 19 residues long. The CDR3, as DNA: TGTGCCAGCAGCAAGAAGGGGGGAGGCCCTAGCGGGATTATTTACGAGCAGTACTTC. This gives the protein CASSKKGGGPSGIIYEQYF.

The V and J genes are TRBV2 and TRBJ2-7; TRBD2 agrees at 8 bases. J lost 1 base, V lost 2 bases, and 4 bases had no gene match. CDR3 size: 15 residues. Germline CDR1 reads SNHLY; CDR2 reads FYNNEI. CDR3 sequence (DNA): TGTGCCAGCAGTGAAAGGACTAGCCAGTCCTACGAGCAGTACTTC. It specifies CASSERTSQSYEQYF.

The rearrangement uses TRBV7-9 and TRBJ1-2; D might be TRBD1 (5 bases). This CDR3 region has 14 residues. Germline assignment: CDR1 SEHNR and CDR2 FQNEAQ (reference sequence). The V gene lost 5 bases and the J gene lost 7 bases, with 17 bases spanning the gap. The DNA of the CDR3 is TGTGCCAGCAGCCTCGTGGGCAGGGTATTTGGCTACACCTTC. As protein: CASSLVGRVFGYTF.

This chain joins TRBV27 and TRBJ2-7; 8 bases line up with TRBD2. V shed 5 bases and J 1 base; nucleotides not matched to a gene: 4. Germline loops: CDR1 MNHEY, CDR2 SMNVEV (reference sequence). This CDR3 region has 14 residues. The CDR3 loop is CASSALADSYEQYF. The CDR3 bases are TGTGCCAGCAGTGCACTAGCGGATTCCTACGAGCAGTACTTC.

The genes are TRBV9 and TRBJ2-7, with D possibly matching TRBD2 (7 bases). Germline lookup yields CDR1 SGDLS and CDR2 YYNGEE. V dropped 0 bases and J dropped 0 bases, with 10 bases sitting between them. This CDR3 is 15 amino acids long. CDR3 protein: CASSVDAGASYEQYF. CDR3 coding DNA: TGTGCCAGCAGCGTAGATGCGGGGGCCTCCTACGAGCAGTACTTC.

V is TRBV19 and J is TRBJ2-5; TRBD1 might be the D (5 bases). V was clipped by 5 bases and J by 5 bases, with 15 bases between them. Germline V gene sequence: CDR1 LNHDA, CDR2 SQIVND (reference sequence). This CDR3 region has 14 residues. The DNA of the CDR3 is TGTGCCAGTAGTCAGGGCCTAGTCTGGGAGACCCAGTACTTC. This translates into CASSQGLVWETQYF.

J is TRBJ2-2 and V is TRBV19; unclear D gene. The V gene lost 9 bases and the J gene lost 4 bases, with 12 bases spanning the gap. From germline, CDR1 is LNHDA and CDR2 SQIVND (reference sequence). This CDR3 spans 13 amino acids. CDR3 DNA sequence: TGTGCCAGGTTTATAGCAACCACCGGGGAGCTGTTTTTT. Translating it yields CARFIATTGELFF. Full variable domain (remainder filled in from reference TRBV19 and TRBJ2-2): DGGITQSPKYLFRKEGQNVTLSCEQNLNHDAMYWYRQDPGQGLRLIYYSQIVNDFQKGDIAEGYSVSREKKESFPLTVTSAQKNPTAFYLCARFIATTGELFFGEGSRLTVL.

This chain joins TRBV7-9 and TRBJ2-5; 10 nucleotides agree with TRBD2. V lost 6 bases, J lost 5 bases, and 12 bases stayed unmatched. CDR3 length equals 16 residues. CDR1 is SEHNR, CDR2 FQNEAQ, per germline (reference sequence). CDR3 protein: CASSRLAGGSGETQYF. CDR3 sequence (DNA): TGTGCCAGCAGTAGACTAGCGGGCGGCTCGGGGGAGACCCAGTACTTC.

The chain couples TRBV19 to TRBJ2-1; 10 nucleotides align to TRBD2. CDR1 LNHDA and CDR2 SQIVND come from the germline V gene (reference sequence). J gave up 9 bases and V 7 bases, and 9 bases lay outside the gene matches. The CDR3 consists of 14 residues. The CDR3 nucleotides read TGTGCCAGTACCCCCCGGGGACTAGCGATTGAGCAGTTCTTC. It translates to CASTPRGLAIEQFF.

CDR3 bases: TGTGCCAGTAGTACGCAGGGGAGTGGGGCCAACGTCCTGACTTTC. Its protein product is CASSTQGSGANVLTF. The chain combines TRBV19 with TRBJ2-6; TRBD1 is a possible D gene (6 bases). The CDR3 covers 15 residues. CDR1 and CDR2 from the germline V gene are LNHDA and SQIVND (reference sequence). Trimming stripped 4 bases from V and 3 bases from J, with 10 bases between.

V and J are TRBV18 and TRBJ2-2; D call uncertain. This CDR3 has 13 amino acids. V was pared by 3 bases and J by 3 bases, with 5 bases between. Germline-derived CDR1 and CDR2 are KGHSH and LQKENI. CDR3 loop: CASSPSYTGELFF. CDR3 DNA: TGTGCCAGCTCACCTTCCTACACCGGGGAGCTGTTTTTT.

V usage is TRBV4-1 and J usage is TRBJ2-7; tentatively, D is TRBD1 (6 bases). V was clipped by 6 bases and J by 3 bases, with 15 bases between them. The CDR3 is made up of 14 amino acids. Germline values: CDR1 MGHRA, CDR2 YSYEKL. The CDR3 reads CASSSGHGNYEQYF. CDR3 DNA: TGCGCCAGCAGTTCGGGACACGGAAACTACGAGCAGTACTTC.

This chain connects TRBV27 to TRBJ1-5, with TRBD1 matching 9 bases. Germline V gives CDR1 MNHEY, CDR2 SMNVEV (reference sequence). Trimming removed 6 bases from V and 0 bases from J; junction bases left unmatched: 3. The CDR3 sequence is 15 residues long. CDR3 coding DNA: TGTGCCAGCAGCAAGGACAGGGGTAGCAATCAGCCCCAGCATTTT. It translates to CASSKDRGSNQPQHF.

The chain uses TRBV10-1 and TRBJ2-4; 8 bases fit TRBD1. The CDR3 is made up of 15 amino acids. Germline V CDR1 and CDR2: WNHNN, SYGVQD (reference sequence). V lost 5 bases and J lost 2; bases outside the gene matches: 5. The CDR3 protein is CASSPDRVTKNIQYF. CDR3 bases: TGCGCCAGCAGTCCGGACAGGGTTACCAAAAACATTCAGTACTTC.

The chain joins TRBV6-5 to TRBJ2-7; D not resolved. The V gene's germline CDR1 is MNHEY and CDR2 SVGAGI. The V gene lost 1 base and the J gene lost 0 bases, with 7 bases spanning the gap. The CDR3 covers 14 residues. Written as DNA, the CDR3 is TGTGCCAGCAGTTACTTTGGTAGCTCCTACGAGCAGTACTTC. Translating it yields CASSYFGSSYEQYF.